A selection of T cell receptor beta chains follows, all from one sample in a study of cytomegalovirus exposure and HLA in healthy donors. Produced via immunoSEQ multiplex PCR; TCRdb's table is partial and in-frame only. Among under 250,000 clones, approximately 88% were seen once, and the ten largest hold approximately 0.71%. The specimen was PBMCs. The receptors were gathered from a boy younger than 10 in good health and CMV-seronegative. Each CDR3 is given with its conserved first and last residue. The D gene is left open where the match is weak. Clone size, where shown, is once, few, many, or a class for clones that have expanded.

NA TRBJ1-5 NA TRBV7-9 TGTGCCAGCAGCCTCCCTAATCAGCCCCAGCATTTT CASSLPNQPQHF
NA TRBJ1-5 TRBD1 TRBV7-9 TGTGCCAGCAGCTTCGGGACAGACAATCAGCCCCAGCATTTT CASSFGTDNQPQHF
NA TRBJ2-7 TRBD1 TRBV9 TGTGCCAGCAGCACAAGACAGGGTGGCGACGAGCAGTACTTC CASSTRQGGDEQYF
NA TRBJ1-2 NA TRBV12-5 TGTGCTAGTGGTCACCCCAGAGTCTTGGTACAGCCCAAGGTCCCTAACTATGGCTACACCTTC CASGHPRVLVQPKVPNYGYTF
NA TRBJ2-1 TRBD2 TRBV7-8 TGTGCCAGCAGCTTAAGAGGTCCCGGCGGGAGGGGGAATGAGCAGTTCTTC CASSLRGPGGRGNEQFF
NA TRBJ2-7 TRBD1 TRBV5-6 TGTGCCAGCAGCTTGGAGACAGGGGGTTACGAGCAGTACTTC CASSLETGGYEQYF
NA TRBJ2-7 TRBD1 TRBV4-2 TGTGCCAGCAGCCAAGACGATACCGACAGAGGGGGCGAGTACGAGCAGTACTTC CASSQDDTDRGGEYEQYF
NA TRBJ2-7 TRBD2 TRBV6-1 TGTGCCAGCAGTGGGGAGTGGGGGGGGTCCTACGAGCAGTACTTC CASSGEWGGSYEQYF
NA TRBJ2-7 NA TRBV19 TGTGCCAGTAGACCCGCAGGGTCCGTAAACTCCTACGAGCAGTACTTC CASRPAGSVNSYEQYF
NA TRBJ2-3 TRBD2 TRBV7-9 TGTGCCAGCAGCTTACTAGCGGGAGCAGATACGCAGTATTTT CASSLLAGADTQYF
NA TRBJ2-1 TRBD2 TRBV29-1 TGCAGCGTTGCTAGCGGGAGTCCGAGCTCCTACAATGAGCAGTTCTTC CSVASGSPSSYNEQFF
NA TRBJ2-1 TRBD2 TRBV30 TGTGCCTGGAGTGCCGGACTAGCTTGGGATGAGCAGTTCTTC CAWSAGLAWDEQFF
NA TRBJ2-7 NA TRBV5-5 TGTGCCAGCAGCTTGGTCGGGGAAGGCTACGAGCAGTACTTC CASSLVGEGYEQYF
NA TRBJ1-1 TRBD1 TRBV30 TGTGCCTGGAGTCCAGGGGGCACTGAAGCTTTCTTT CAWSPGGTEAFF
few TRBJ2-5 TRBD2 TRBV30 TGTGCCTGGAGTGTGGGTTCTCTGGCGGGAGGGGAGACCCAGTACTTC CAWSVGSLAGGETQYF
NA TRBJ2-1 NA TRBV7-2 TGTGCCAGCAGCCCAGGGTGGAAGGGCAATGAGCAGTTCTTC CASSPGWKGNEQFF
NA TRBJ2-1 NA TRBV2 TGTGCCAGCAGTTCTGGCAGGGCGTCCTACAATGAGCAGTTCTTC CASSSGRASYNEQFF
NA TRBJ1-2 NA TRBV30 TGTGCCTGGAGTGTACGGGGGGCCATCTGCGGCTACACCTTC CAWSVRGAICGYTF
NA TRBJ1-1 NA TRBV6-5 TGTGCCAGCAGTGCCGACAGGCTGAACACTGAAGCTTTCTTT CASSADRLNTEAFF
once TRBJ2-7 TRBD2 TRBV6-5 TGTGCCAGCACACAAGCGGGGGGGCTCCACGAGCAGTACTTC CASTQAGGLHEQYF
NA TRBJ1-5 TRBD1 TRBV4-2 TGTGCCAGCAGCCTCGTCTTACAGGGGGCGAACGGTCAGCCCCAGCATTTT CASSLVLQGANGQPQHF
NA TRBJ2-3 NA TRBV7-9 TGTGCCAGCAGCTTAGGGACTGGGAGCACAGATACGCAGTATTTT CASSLGTGSTDTQYF
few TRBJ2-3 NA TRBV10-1 TGCGCCAGCAGTGAGGGTTCCTATGACACAGATACGCAGTATTTT CASSEGSYDTDTQYF
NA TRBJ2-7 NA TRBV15 TGTGCCACCAGCAGAAACGTCGGGACTCGACCTTTATCGGAGCAGTACTTC CATSRNVGTRPLSEQYF
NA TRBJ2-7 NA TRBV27 TGTGCCAGCAGTCAACTAGGCGAGCAGTACTTC CASSQLGEQYF
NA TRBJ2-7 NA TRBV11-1 TGTGCCAGCAGCTTAGGGCCCGGGGAGGACGAGCAGTACTTC CASSLGPGEDEQYF
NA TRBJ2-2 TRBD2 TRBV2 TGTGCCAGCAGCTCCGGGACTAGCAACACCGGGGAGCTGTTTTTT CASSSGTSNTGELFF
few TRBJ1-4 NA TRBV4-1 TGCGCCAGCAGCCAAGTGCCCGGTCGGCGGGATGAAAAACTGTTTTTT CASSQVPGRRDEKLFF
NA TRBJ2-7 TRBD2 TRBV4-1 TGCGCCAGCAGCCCTCTACTAGCGGGGGGCCGCGCTTACGAGCAGTACTTC CASSPLLAGGRAYEQYF
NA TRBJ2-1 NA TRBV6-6 TGTGCCAGCAGTCCTTACTCAAGCTCCTACAATGAGCAGTTCTTC CASSPYSSSYNEQFF
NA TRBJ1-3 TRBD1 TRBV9 TGTGCCAGCAGCGTAGGACAGGGGGCCCGCTCTGGAAACACCATATATTTT CASSVGQGARSGNTIYF
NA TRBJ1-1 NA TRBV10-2 TGCGCCAGCAGTGAGTCGAAAGCTACCCAAGCTTTCTTT CASSESKATQAFF
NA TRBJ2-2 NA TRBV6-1 TGTGCCAGCAGTCGGGACTTCTCGAACACCGGGGAGCTGTTTTTT CASSRDFSNTGELFF
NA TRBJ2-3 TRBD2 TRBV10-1 TGCGCCAGCACTATTATTTCCGGTGCGGGACTAGCGGGAGGGTGGGGCACAGATACGCAGTATTTT CASTIISGAGLAGGWGTDTQYF
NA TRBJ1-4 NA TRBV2 TGTGCCAGCAGTCCACAGGGTATGGGGAATGAAAAACTGTTTTTT CASSPQGMGNEKLFF
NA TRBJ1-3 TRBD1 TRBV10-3 TGTGCCATCAGTGCTCAGGGGGACACCATATATTTT CAISAQGDTIYF
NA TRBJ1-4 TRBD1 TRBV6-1 TGTGCCAGCAGTGTTAGGACAGGGGATCGAGAAAAACTGTTTTTT CASSVRTGDREKLFF
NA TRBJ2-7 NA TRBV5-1 TGCGCCAGCAGCTTGGCGGCTGGGGGGACCAACTACGAGCAGTACTTC CASSLAAGGTNYEQYF
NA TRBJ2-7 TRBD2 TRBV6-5 TGTGCCAGCAGTTCCTCCGGGACTAGCGGGGTCTACGAGCAGTACTTC CASSSSGTSGVYEQYF
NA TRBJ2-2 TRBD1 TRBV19 TGTGCCAGTATAGCCGGGACAGGTAGTTCCGGGGAGCTGTTTTTT CASIAGTGSSGELFF
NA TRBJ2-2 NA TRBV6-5 TGTGCCAGCAGTTCGGGGGACGGCGAACTCACCGGGGAGCTGTTTTTT CASSSGDGELTGELFF
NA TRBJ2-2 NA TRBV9 TGTGCCAGCAGCACCCCCGGGGCAGGGGCGAACACCGGGGAGCTGTTTTTT CASSTPGAGANTGELFF
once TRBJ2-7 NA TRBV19 TGTGCCAGTAATGGAGGGAGCTCCTACGAGCAGTACTTC CASNGGSSYEQYF
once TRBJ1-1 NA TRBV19 TGTGCCAGTAGTATAGATCAGGTAGGGGGCACTGAAGCTTTCTTT CASSIDQVGGTEAFF
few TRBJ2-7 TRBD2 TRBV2 TGTGCCAGCAGTGAAGGGCCTAGCGGGGCCGGCGAGCAGTACTTC CASSEGPSGAGEQYF
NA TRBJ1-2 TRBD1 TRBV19 TGTGCCATAAAGGACAGGGTCGGCTACACCTTC CAIKDRVGYTF
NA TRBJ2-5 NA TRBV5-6 TGTGCCAGCAGCCCTTCGCTAGGTGAGCAGTACTTC CASSPSLGEQYF
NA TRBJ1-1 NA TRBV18 TGTGCCAGCTCACCACCTCTCGCGTATGAAGCTTTCTTT CASSPPLAYEAFF
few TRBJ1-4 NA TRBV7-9 TGTGCCAGCAGCTTAGAAGCCGAAAAACTGTTTTTT CASSLEAEKLFF
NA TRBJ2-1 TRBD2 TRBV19 TGTGCCAGTAGTATAGATTGGGGACTAGGGTCTGAGCAGTTCTTC CASSIDWGLGSEQFF
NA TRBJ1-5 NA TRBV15 TGTGCCACCAGCAAAGAGGGGAGGAATTCGGGCCAGCCCCAGCATTTT CATSKEGRNSGQPQHF
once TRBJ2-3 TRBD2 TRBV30 TGTGCCTCTGAGACTAGCGGGGGGACAGATACGCAGTATTTT CASETSGGTDTQYF
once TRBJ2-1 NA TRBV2 TGTGCCAGCGGTTCGAGGGAGCAGTTCTTC CASGSREQFF
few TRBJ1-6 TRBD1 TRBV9 TGTGCCAGCAGCGTTAGACAGGGAGACAATTCACCCCTCCACTTT CASSVRQGDNSPLHF
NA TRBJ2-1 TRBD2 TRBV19 TGTGCCAGTAGTAAGTTACCCCTGCCAGCGGGGAACTACAATGAGCAGTTCTTC CASSKLPLPAGNYNEQFF
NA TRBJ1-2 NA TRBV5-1 TGCGCCAGCAGCTTGACAGGGCGTTATGGCTACACCTTC CASSLTGRYGYTF